These 26 T cell receptor beta chains were sequenced from one sample in a study of T cell clonotyping in hematopoietic cell transplantation. Method: immunoSEQ multiplex PCR; TCRdb's copy keeps in-frame clones and lacks some. The table has about 8,000 clones, about 95% seen once. This sample comprised peripheral blood mononuclear cells, obtained 30 days after allogeneic stem cell transplant. Source of these receptors: a male patient between 55 and 70 years old who had an allogeneic stem cell transplant from an unrelated donor, so T cells may come from the graft donor. Some clones in this sample may be carry-over from other donors' samples.

V gene TRBV5-1 combines with J gene TRBJ2-5, with D tentatively TRBD2 (6 bases). Trimming pared 0 bases from V and 4 bases from J, leaving 10 bases between. The CDR3 is 14 residues long. Germline loops: CDR1 SGHRS, CDR2 YFSETQ. The CDR3 coding sequence is TGCGCCAGCAGCTTGGGAGTCGGGAGAGAGACCCAGTACTTC. This codes for CASSLGVGRETQYF.

The chain combines TRBV6-5 with TRBJ1-3, with D possibly matching TRBD1 (6 bases). The ends were cut back, 6 bases at V and 2 bases at J, with 11 bases in the middle. Germline V CDR1 and CDR2: MNHEY, SVGAGI. The CDR3 runs to 14 residues. The CDR3 spells CASSPTGPGNTIYF. The CDR3 DNA follows: TGTGCCAGCAGCCCGACAGGTCCTGGAAACACCATATATTTT.

The rearrangement uses TRBV7-3 and TRBJ2-7; D perhaps matches TRBD2 (5 bases). Germline V lookup: CDR1 SGHTA, CDR2 FQGTGA. The ends were cut back, 8 bases at V and 4 bases at J, with 15 bases in the middle. This CDR3 spans 13 amino acids. CDR3 loop: CASSRGQPYEQYF. In DNA form, the CDR3 reads TGTGCCAGCTCTCGGGGTCAGCCATACGAGCAGTACTTC.

The chain joins TRBV27 to TRBJ1-2, with TRBD1 as a possible D gene (6 bases). Trimming shortened V by 4 bases and J by 7 bases, and 13 bases separated the two germline ends. The CDR3 has 13 residues. Per the germline V gene, CDR1 is MNHEY and CDR2 is SMNVEV (reference sequence). The chain's CDR3 is CASSSKGVGGYTF. CDR3 DNA sequence: TGTGCCAGCAGTTCTAAGGGGGTTGGTGGCTACACCTTC.

Here the CDR3 reads CASSIQGNTEAFF. CDR3 nucleotide sequence: TGTGCCAGTAGTATACAGGGAAACACTGAAGCTTTCTTT. The chain employs TRBV19 and TRBJ1-1; possibly TRBD1 for D (5 bases). Per germline, CDR1 LNHDA and CDR2 SQIVND (reference sequence). This CDR3 spans 13 amino acids. V dropped 2 bases and J dropped 2 bases, with 6 bases sitting between them.

The chain uses TRBV2 and TRBJ2-1, with a tentative D call TRBD2 (6 bases). Deletions cut 6 bases from V and 1 base from J, with 10 bases between. This CDR3 contains 14 residues. Per germline, CDR1 SNHLY and CDR2 FYNNEI. DNA of the CDR3: TGTGCCAGCAGCTATAGCGGTTCCTACAATGAGCAGTTCTTC. Its protein is CASSYSGSYNEQFF.

The count of this clone is one. This rearrangement joins TRBV27 to TRBJ2-5, with D tentatively TRBD1 or TRBD2 (5 bases each). CDR3 length: 14 amino acids. Looked up from germline, CDR1 is MNHEY and CDR2 is SMNVEV (reference sequence). Trimming removed 3 bases from V and 5 bases from J, with 13 bases in between. The CDR3 here is CASSFWGTWETQYF. DNA of the CDR3: TGTGCCAGCAGTTTCTGGGGGACCTGGGAGACCCAGTACTTC.

V gene TRBV27 combines with J gene TRBJ2-7; tentative D call: TRBD1 (6 bases). CDR3 length: 14 residues. V lost 6 bases, J lost 2 bases, and 14 bases lay in between. Germline values: CDR1 MNHEY, CDR2 SMNVEV (reference sequence). CDR3 in DNA: TGTGCCAGCAGCCTAGACAGGTACACCTACGAGCAGTACTTC. Amino acids: CASSLDRYTYEQYF.

This chain connects TRBV19 to TRBJ1-2; no clear D gene. The CDR3 loop spans 15 amino acids. CDR1 and CDR2 from the germline V gene are LNHDA and SQIVND (reference sequence). The V and J ends lost 0 bases and 5 bases respectively, with 13 bases between them. CDR3 bases: TGTGCCAGTAGTATAGATCTGTGGGCCGAGTATGGCTACACCTTC. It codes for CASSIDLWAEYGYTF.

This sequence joins TRBV28 and TRBJ1-5; D not resolved. This CDR3 has 11 residues. CDR1 is MDHEN, CDR2 SYDVKM, per germline. V was trimmed by 7 bases and J by 3 bases, leaving 4 bases between them. Written as DNA, the CDR3 is TGTGCCAGCACCGACAATCAGCCCCAGCATTTT. Its protein product is CASTDNQPQHF.

The chain joins TRBV5-5 to TRBJ1-4; D may be TRBD1 (5 bases). V was trimmed by 4 bases and J by 7 bases, leaving 11 bases between them. The CDR3 covers 13 residues. CDR1 is SGHKS and CDR2 is YYEKEE in the germline V gene (reference sequence). As DNA, the CDR3 is TGTGCCAGCAGCATCGACCAGGGTGAAAAACTGTTTTTT. Protein sequence: CASSIDQGEKLFF.

V gene TRBV7-9 combines with J gene TRBJ1-1; 7 bases are shared with TRBD1. V gave up 5 bases and J gave up 1 base; unmatched junction bases: 4. Germline lookup yields CDR1 SEHNR and CDR2 FQNEAQ (reference sequence). There are 14 residues in the CDR3. CDR3 nucleotides: TGTGCCAGCAGCGCCTACAGGGGGAACACTGAAGCTTTCTTT. Its translation: CASSAYRGNTEAFF.

The V and J genes are TRBV7-9 and TRBJ2-3, with D possibly matching TRBD1 (6 bases). The CDR3 runs 14 residues. Germline CDR1 and CDR2: SEHNR and FQNEAQ (reference sequence). V was shortened by 4 bases and J by 2 bases, with 10 bases between the two germline ends. The CDR3 DNA follows: TGTGCCAGCAGCTCCCGGACAGTCACAGATACGCAGTATTTT. Translation: CASSSRTVTDTQYF.

The CDR3 DNA follows: TGCAGCGTTGAGGTAAGGAGGGCTACTGAAGCTTTCTTT. Protein product: CSVEVRRATEAFF. The rearrangement links TRBV29-1 to TRBJ1-1; no clear D. Germline V lookup: CDR1 SQVTM, CDR2 ANQGSEA. The CDR3 sequence is 13 residues long. V was pared by 3 bases and J by 5 bases, with 13 bases between.

The V and J genes are TRBV6-4 and TRBJ2-1; D may be TRBD2 (5 bases). The V end was cut by 6 bases, the J end by 3 bases, with 15 bases between. The CDR3 spans 15 residues. In germline, CDR1 is MRHNA, CDR2 SNTAGT. The CDR3 coding sequence is TGTGCCAGCAGCCTCGAGGCGGGTGTCTACAATGAGCAGTTCTTC. Its protein is CASSLEAGVYNEQFF.

The chain is built from TRBV19 and TRBJ2-2, with D perhaps TRBD1 (5 bases). V was cut by 5 bases and J by 3 bases, with 10 bases left in between. Germline V gene sequence: CDR1 LNHDA, CDR2 SQIVND (reference sequence). This CDR3 is 14 amino acids long. This CDR3 reads CASSDFRDTGELFF. DNA for the CDR3: TGTGCCAGTAGTGACTTCAGGGACACCGGGGAGCTGTTTTTT. Together with reference TRBV19 and TRBJ2-2, the CDR3 gives the full variable domain: DGGITQSPKYLFRKEGQNVTLSCEQNLNHDAMYWYRQDPGQGLRLIYYSQIVNDFQKGDIAEGYSVSREKKESFPLTVTSAQKNPTAFYLCASSDFRDTGELFFGEGSRLTVL.

This clone was recorded only once. Different DNA sequences within this sample yield the same CDR3. The chain couples TRBV7-8 to TRBJ2-3, with no clear D. Per germline, CDR1 SGHVS and CDR2 FQNEAQ. The V gene lost 6 bases and the J gene lost 0 bases, with 7 bases spanning the gap. The CDR3 is 13 amino acids. The chain's CDR3 is CASSPTSTDTQYF. The CDR3 DNA reads as TGTGCCAGCAGTCCCACTAGCACAGATACGCAGTATTTT.

The CDR3 DNA follows: TGTGCCTGGAGGAAACGTCCCCGCGGCACAGATACGCAGTATTTT. It encodes CAWRKRPRGTDTQYF. This rearrangement joins TRBV30 to TRBJ2-3, with D hard to call. The CDR3 length is 15 residues. Trimming left V 3 bases short and J 1 base short, with 14 bases between. From germline, CDR1 is GTSNPN and CDR2 SVGIG (reference sequence).

V and J are TRBV19 and TRBJ2-5; TRBD1 matches at 7 bases. The CDR3 is made up of 15 amino acids. Unmatched junction bases numbered 10, after V lost 3 bases and J lost 6 bases. CDR1 LNHDA and CDR2 SQIVND come from the germline V gene (reference sequence). The CDR3 DNA sequence: TGTGCCAGTAGTATGGGCACAGGGGTACTTAAGACCCAGTACTTC. Translating it yields CASSMGTGVLKTQYF.

DNA for the CDR3: TGCAGCGGCATACAGGAGACCCAGTACTTC. Protein sequence: CSGIQETQYF. V is TRBV29-1 and J is TRBJ2-5; D gene uncertain. Germline V gene data show CDR1 as SQVTM and CDR2 as ANQGSEA. CDR3 length: 10 amino acids. The V end was cut by 7 bases, the J end by 5 bases, with 8 bases between.

The J gene is TRBJ1-5, the V gene TRBV10-1, with D perhaps TRBD1 (5 bases). V dropped 2 bases and J dropped 2 bases, with 7 bases sitting between them. Germline values: CDR1 WNHNN, CDR2 SYGVQD (reference sequence). The length of the CDR3 is 14 residues. The CDR3 DNA follows: TGCGCCAGCAGTGAGGGGGGGGGCAATCAGCCCCAGCATTTT. Residues: CASSEGGGNQPQHF.

This clone has a single count. V is TRBV28 and J is TRBJ1-2, with 10 bases matching TRBD1. The ends lost 6 bases at V and 4 bases at J; junction bases unmatched: 5. Germline CDR1 reads MDHEN; CDR2 reads SYDVKM. CDR3 length equals 14 residues. CDR3 residues: CASRRDRGIYGYTF. The CDR3 region has the DNA TGTGCCAGCAGGCGGGACAGGGGTATCTATGGCTACACCTTC.

The chain employs TRBV5-1 and TRBJ1-1, with D perhaps matching TRBD1 (6 bases). Germline-derived CDR1 and CDR2 are SGHRS and YFSETQ. CDR3 size: 12 residues. Trimming stripped 3 bases from V and 5 bases from J, with 8 bases between. This CDR3 is CASSSQGTEAFF. The CDR3 nucleotides are TGCGCCAGCAGCTCACAGGGAACTGAAGCTTTCTTT.

The rearrangement joins TRBV10-3 to TRBJ2-3; no definite D call. This CDR3 region has 14 residues. V was clipped by 4 bases and J by 0 bases, with 8 bases between them. CDR1 is ENHRY, CDR2 SYGVKD, per germline. In DNA form, the CDR3 reads TGTGCCATCAGTGGGCCCACTAGCACAGATACGCAGTATTTT. Protein: CAISGPTSTDTQYF.

This chain links TRBV7-6 with TRBJ2-2; 12 bases line up with TRBD2. The J segment lost 3 bases and the V segment lost 4 bases, leaving 6 bases of the junction unmatched. The CDR3 sequence is 17 residues long. Germline V gives CDR1 SGHVS, CDR2 FNYEAQ. Here the CDR3 reads CASSYLAGGPDTGELFF. The DNA of the CDR3 is TGTGCCAGCAGCTACCTAGCGGGAGGGCCGGACACCGGGGAGCTGTTTTTT.

CDR3 nucleotides: TGTGCCAGCGGGCCTCCGAGGACAGGGGGGAATGGCTACACCTTC. Residues: CASGPPRTGGNGYTF. The rearrangement uses TRBV28 and TRBJ1-2; 10 positions match TRBD1. CDR1 and CDR2 from the germline V gene are MDHEN and SYDVKM. The ends lost 8 bases at V and 6 bases at J; junction bases unmatched: 12. The CDR3 length is 15 residues.